The rows below give T cell receptor beta chains drawn from one sample of a study of T cell responses to AZD1222 COVID-19 vaccine. Measured with immunoSEQ multiplex PCR; TCRdb has only the in-frame clones, and not every one. The data show some 150,000 clones, about 86% seen once. The material sequenced was peripheral blood, taken on day 0 of AZD1222 vaccination. The receptor set was obtained from an adult in good health. Both conserved end residues are part of each CDR3. A D gene is named only where the DNA matches it firmly. Clone size is given for some rows only: seen once, a few or many times, or a class if the clone is expanded.

d_gene: TRBD1; j_gene: TRBJ1-2; v_gene: TRBV3-1/TRBV3-2; abundance: .; CDR3aa: CASSQPGTGIYGYTF; CDR3nt: TGTGCCAGCAGTCAACCTGGGACAGGCATCTATGGCTACACCTTC
d_gene: TRBD1; j_gene: TRBJ1-1; v_gene: TRBV5-1; abundance: once; CDR3aa: CASSLERTGSTEAFF; CDR3nt: TGCGCCAGCAGCTTGGAAAGGACAGGGAGCACTGAAGCTTTCTTT
d_gene: .; j_gene: TRBJ1-5; v_gene: TRBV18; abundance: .; CDR3aa: CASSPQDPGNQPQHF; CDR3nt: TGTGCCAGCTCACCCCAAGACCCGGGAAATCAGCCCCAGCATTTT
d_gene: TRBD2; j_gene: TRBJ2-5; v_gene: TRBV7-2; abundance: .; CDR3aa: CASSSRTSRETQYF; CDR3nt: TGTGCCAGCAGCTCCCGGACTAGCCGGGAGACCCAGTACTTC
d_gene: .; j_gene: TRBJ2-3; v_gene: TRBV6-5; abundance: .; CDR3aa: CASSTREDTQYF; CDR3nt: TGTGCCAGCAGTACACGGGAAGATACGCAGTATTTT
d_gene: .; j_gene: TRBJ1-5; v_gene: TRBV15; abundance: .; CDR3aa: CATSRVGGVGQPQHF; CDR3nt: TGTGCCACCAGCAGAGTTGGGGGTGTCGGTCAGCCCCAGCATTTT
d_gene: .; j_gene: TRBJ1-6; v_gene: TRBV5-1; abundance: .; CDR3aa: CASSLAEESPLHF; CDR3nt: TGCGCCAGCAGCTTGGCCGAGGAGTCACCCCTCCACTTT
d_gene: .; j_gene: TRBJ2-3; v_gene: TRBV19; abundance: .; CDR3aa: CASRRQGTDTQYF; CDR3nt: TGTGCCAGTAGAAGGCAGGGGACAGATACGCAGTATTTT
d_gene: TRBD2; j_gene: TRBJ2-5; v_gene: TRBV6-6; abundance: .; CDR3aa: CASSSPLAGKQETQYF; CDR3nt: TGTGCCAGCAGTTCTCCTCTAGCGGGGAAACAAGAGACCCAGTACTTC
d_gene: .; j_gene: TRBJ2-1; v_gene: TRBV5-1; abundance: once; CDR3aa: CASFPGPGSNEQFF; CDR3nt: TGCGCCAGCTTCCCAGGGCCAGGATCCAATGAGCAGTTCTTC
d_gene: TRBD1; j_gene: TRBJ1-1; v_gene: TRBV4-1; abundance: .; CDR3aa: CASSQGPTAGGRNTEAFF; CDR3nt: TGCGCCAGCAGCCAAGGGCCGACGGCAGGGGGCCGTAACACTGAAGCTTTCTTT